The next 23 T cell receptor beta chains were all read from a single sample in a study of cytomegalovirus exposure and HLA in healthy donors. Both 60 Vbeta primers and 13 Jbeta primers went into the PCR. Some clones are missing from TCRdb's copy, which holds only in-frame ones; the method was immunoSEQ multiplex PCR. This table has roughly 120,000 clones, 70% to 85% appearing once. The sample consisted of PBMCs. The receptor set was obtained from a woman aged 40 to 50 in good health and CMV-seropositive.

The chain joins TRBV5-6 to TRBJ1-4, with D possibly being TRBD1 (5 bases). CDR1 is SGHDT, CDR2 YYEEEE, per germline. Trimming left V 3 bases short and J 1 base short, with 19 bases between. The length of the CDR3 is 18 residues. CDR3 in DNA: TGTGCCAGCAGCTCCCTCCCCGGGGGAGGTGGAACTAATGAAAAACTGTTTTTT. Protein product: CASSSLPGGGGTNEKLFF. Full variable domain (outside the CDR3, taken from reference TRBV5-6 and TRBJ1-4): DAGVTQSPTHLIKTRGQQVTLRCSPKSGHDTVSWYQQALGQGPQFIFQYYEEEERQRGNFPDRFSGHQFPNYSSELNVNALLLGDSALYLCASSSLPGGGGTNEKLFFGSGTQLSVL.

The gene calls are TRBV10-2 and TRBJ2-1; 12 nucleotides line up with TRBD2. CDR3 size: 18 residues. Germline V CDR1 and CDR2: WSHSY, SAAADI. With V trimmed by 6 bases and J by 7 bases, 16 bases remained unmatched. The chain's CDR3 is CASSRIRTSGMGGNEQFF. The CDR3 DNA is TGCGCCAGCAGCCGCATTCGGACTAGCGGGATGGGAGGGAATGAGCAGTTCTTC.

The J gene is TRBJ1-2, the V gene TRBV19, with a tentative D call TRBD1 (5 bases). Between the trimmed V and J ends, which lost 4 bases and 4 bases, there was a span of 22 bases. The CDR3 covers 17 residues. The germline V gene has CDR1 LNHDA and CDR2 SQIVND (reference sequence). This chain's CDR3 is CASSNGGSREGSYGYTF. Written as DNA, the CDR3 is TGTGCCAGTAGTAACGGGGGATCCCGTGAGGGCAGCTATGGCTACACCTTC.

J is TRBJ1-5 and V is TRBV5-7, with D perhaps TRBD1 (5 bases). TRBV5-7 is noted as an ORF with a role that remains uncertain. The CDR3 extends over 14 amino acids. With 4 bases removed from V and 5 bases from J, the gap between germline ends came to 13 bases. The CDR3 reads CASSIGQLHQPQHF. Written as DNA, the CDR3 is TGTGCCAGCAGCATCGGACAATTGCATCAGCCCCAGCATTTT.

Concerning this clone: An end of the junction does not agree with germline; a read error may underlie this. The V call is TRBV2, the J call TRBJ1-5; 9 nucleotides line up with TRBD1. The CDR3 has 14 amino acids. The germline V gene encodes CDR1 SNHLY and CDR2 FYNNEI. As DNA, the CDR3 is TGTGCTAGCAGCCAACAGGGGGCGGGGCAGCCCCAGCATTTT. Protein product: CASSQQGAGQPQHF.

The V call is TRBV7-9, the J call TRBJ2-4; 8 nucleotides match TRBD2. The CDR3 runs to 15 residues. Per the germline V gene, CDR1 is SEHNR and CDR2 is FQNEAQ (reference sequence). Losses at the gene ends were 4 bases for V and 7 bases for J; bases not matched to a gene: 9. Here the CDR3 reads CASSSSGGVTNIQYF. CDR3 nucleotide sequence: TGTGCCAGCAGCTCCTCGGGAGGGGTCACTAACATTCAGTACTTC.

This clone was recorded a few times. The chain carries TRBV14 and TRBJ2-7, with no clear D. The CDR3 is 14 residues long. Per the germline V gene, CDR1 is SGHDN and CDR2 is FVKESK. V lost 0 bases and J 6 bases, leaving 12 bases between the germline ends. CDR3 amino acids: CASSQEPGFREQYF. DNA of the CDR3: TGTGCCAGCAGCCAAGAACCCGGTTTCCGCGAGCAGTACTTC.

In this sample, this clone turned up a few times. The CDR3 sequence is CASSPNLHGGGNEQFF. The CDR3 DNA follows: TGTGCCAGCAGCCCTAACCTGCATGGGGGAGGGAATGAGCAGTTCTTC. This chain joins TRBV5-4 and TRBJ2-1, with 7 bases aligning to TRBD2. CDR1 is SGHNT and CDR2 is YYREEE in the germline V gene (reference sequence). Unmatched junction bases numbered 14, after V lost 4 bases and J lost 7 bases. This CDR3 has 16 residues. Filled out from reference TRBV5-4 and TRBJ2-1, the complete variable domain reads ETGVTQSPTHLIKTRGQQVTLRCSSQSGHNTVSWYQQALGQGPQFIFQYYREEENGRGNFPPRFSGLQFPNYSSELNVNALELDDSALYLCASSPNLHGGGNEQFFGPGTRLTVL.

The CDR3 is CASSLGAGVGNEQFF. CDR3 in DNA: TGCGCCAGCAGCTTGGGAGCGGGAGTGGGCAATGAGCAGTTCTTC. This chain joins TRBV5-1 and TRBJ2-1; 8 positions match TRBD2. Germline V lookup: CDR1 SGHRS, CDR2 YFSETQ. The CDR3 is 15 amino acids. J was trimmed by 6 bases and V by 0 bases; bases with no gene match: 5.

The chain joins TRBV28 to TRBJ2-3; D ambiguous. V gave up 4 bases and J gave up 5 bases, with 4 bases separating them. The CDR3 length is 11 residues. The germline V gene has CDR1 MDHEN and CDR2 SYDVKM. The CDR3 reads CASSWRDTQYF. The DNA of the CDR3 is TGTGCCAGCAGTTGGAGAGATACGCAGTATTTT.

The V call is TRBV5-1, the J call TRBJ2-2; the match to TRBD2 covers 8 bases. This CDR3 is built from 15 residues. CDR1 is SGHRS and CDR2 is YFSETQ in the germline V gene. The V gene end was trimmed by 4 bases and the J gene end by 5 bases; junction bases not matched to a gene: 7. The CDR3 region has the DNA TGCGCCAGCAGCCCCTCAAGCGGGAGTACCGGGGAGCTGTTTTTT. This encodes CASSPSSGSTGELFF.

The rearrangement links TRBV5-4 to TRBJ2-2; TRBD1 aligns across 11 bases. Losses at the gene ends were 5 bases for V and 6 bases for J; bases not matched to a gene: 3. CDR3 size: 14 residues. The germline CDR1 and CDR2 sequences are SGHNT and YYREEE (reference sequence). CDR3 in amino acids: CASSKGQGAGELFF. The CDR3 region has the DNA TGTGCCAGCAGTAAGGGACAGGGGGCCGGGGAGCTGTTTTTT.

The V and J genes are TRBV15 and TRBJ1-2, with TRBD1 matching 8 bases. The V segment lost 6 bases and the J segment 4 bases; nucleotides outside the gene matches: 7. CDR1 is LNHNV, CDR2 YYDKDF, per germline (reference sequence). The CDR3 contains 14 residues. The CDR3 region has the DNA TGTGCCACCAGGTTTACCGGGACAGGCTATGGCTACACCTTC. Protein: CATRFTGTGYGYTF.

J is TRBJ2-6 and V is TRBV6-1, with 8 bases that match TRBD1. The CDR3 contains 15 residues. V dropped 8 bases and J dropped 2; count of bases not matched to a gene: 5. The V gene's germline CDR1 is MNHNS and CDR2 SASEGT. The CDR3 nucleotides are TGTGCCAGCGGGAAGACAGGGGCTGGGGCCAACGTCCTGACTTTC. Residues: CASGKTGAGANVLTF.

This clone was seen a handful of times. V is TRBV6-6 and J is TRBJ2-2; 9 nucleotides line up with TRBD1. The junction had 5 bases not matched to a gene; V was cut back by 6 bases and J by 6 bases. The CDR3 runs to 14 residues. Looked up from germline, CDR1 is MNHNY and CDR2 is SVGAGI (reference sequence). The CDR3 is CASRRGTGPGELFF. DNA for the CDR3: TGTGCCAGCAGGCGGGGGACAGGGCCCGGGGAGCTGTTTTTT.

This clone was recorded a few times. The chain joins TRBV7-9 to TRBJ1-5, with a tentative D call TRBD1 (5 bases). V shed 6 bases and J shed 0 bases, with 15 bases lying between them. Germline CDR1 and CDR2: SEHNR and FQNEAQ (reference sequence). The CDR3 is 16 residues long. CDR3 nucleotides: TGTGCCAGCAGTCACACAGGCGCCTATAGCAATCAGCCCCAGCATTTT. Translation gives CASSHTGAYSNQPQHF.

This clone was counted once. V is TRBV7-8 and J is TRBJ1-5; tentative D call: TRBD1 (6 bases). CDR1 SGHVS and CDR2 FQNEAQ come from the germline V gene. Trimming cost V 5 bases and J 7 bases, with 12 bases left between them. The CDR3 contains 13 residues. In DNA, the CDR3 is TGTGCCAGCAGCAAGGACAGAAGCCAGCCCCAGCATTTT. Its protein is CASSKDRSQPQHF.

The CDR3 region is CASSPGLAGAVADTQYF. In DNA form, the CDR3 reads TGTGCCAGCAGCCCGGGACTAGCGGGAGCCGTCGCAGATACGCAGTATTTT. This chain uses TRBV5-4 with TRBJ2-3; TRBD2 matches 14 bases. J lost 4 bases, V lost 4 bases, and 8 bases had no gene match. The CDR3 has 17 residues. Looked up from germline, CDR1 is SGHNT and CDR2 is YYREEE (reference sequence).

V gene TRBV6-1 combines with J gene TRBJ2-7; 9 positions match TRBD1. Germline V gene sequence: CDR1 MNHNS, CDR2 SASEGT. The CDR3 covers 15 residues. Trimming cost V 6 bases and J 1 base; bases outside gene matches: 7. The CDR3 region has the DNA TGTGCCAGCAGGTCCACAGGGGGCCCTTCCTACGAGCAGTACTTC. This sequence encodes CASRSTGGPSYEQYF.

Only one count was recorded for this clone. The chain is built from TRBV19 and TRBJ2-7; D is perhaps TRBD1 (6 bases). Germline V lookup: CDR1 LNHDA, CDR2 SQIVND (reference sequence). This CDR3 has 15 amino acids. V was shortened by 4 bases and J by 3 bases, with 16 bases between the two germline ends. The CDR3 sequence is CASSNPDGRGYEQYF. The CDR3 DNA reads as TGTGCCAGTAGTAACCCCGACGGCAGGGGCTACGAGCAGTACTTC.

The J gene is TRBJ1-3, the V gene TRBV15; TRBD1 matches 7 bases. This CDR3 spans 18 amino acids. The ends lost 0 bases at V and 0 bases at J; junction bases unmatched: 8. Germline assignment: CDR1 LNHNV and CDR2 YYDKDF (reference sequence). This CDR3 is CATSRDPTTGISGNTIYF. Written as DNA, the CDR3 is TGTGCCACCAGCAGAGATCCAACGACAGGGATCTCTGGAAACACCATATATTTT.

V is TRBV18 and J is TRBJ1-3; 9 bases align to TRBD1. The CDR3 covers 18 residues. After removal of 2 bases from V and 0 bases from J, the junction contained 8 bases not matched to a gene. CDR1 and CDR2 from the germline V gene are KGHSH and LQKENI. The CDR3 is CASSPTGGQGFSGNTIYF. Here the CDR3 DNA reads TGTGCCAGCTCACCAACCGGGGGACAGGGATTCTCTGGAAACACCATATATTTT.

The CDR3 coding sequence is TGTGCCAGCAGACTAGCGCTGATACTCACCGGGGAGCTGTTTTTT. Translating it yields CASRLALILTGELFF. The chain couples TRBV6-1 to TRBJ2-2; TRBD2 aligns across 7 bases. CDR1 is MNHNS and CDR2 is SASEGT in the germline V gene. CDR3 length: 15 residues. V gave up 6 bases and J gave up 4 bases; unmatched junction bases: 8.